The rows below give T cell receptor beta chains drawn from one sample of a study of cytomegalovirus exposure and HLA in healthy donors. Data came from immunoSEQ multiplex PCR; TCRdb stores just in-frame clones and leaves some out. The sample has around 75,000 clones, around 82% seen once; the top ten hold around 3.5%. The material sequenced was PBMCs. The receptor source for this set is a middle-aged man in good health and CMV-seronegative. Both conserved end residues are part of each CDR3. Fields, in order: clone size, V gene, D gene, J gene, CDR3 protein, CDR3 DNA. A D gene is named only where the DNA matches it firmly. Expanded clones are given a class, and other clones once, few, many or no size at all.

>NA|TRBV18|TRBD1|TRBJ2-3
CASSPPTGQGDTQYF
TGTGCCAGCTCACCACCGACAGGGCAAGGGGATACGCAGTATTTT
>NA|TRBV14|NA|TRBJ2-5
CASSQEGQPFFFRQYF
TGTGCCAGCAGCCAAGAGGGCCAGCCCTTTTTTTTCCGGCAGTACTTC
>NA|TRBV19|NA|TRBJ1-6
CASSIGRGADNSPLHF
TGTGCCAGTAGTATCGGAAGGGGTGCGGATAATTCACCCCTCCACTTT
>NA|TRBV30|TRBD1|TRBJ1-1
CAWSGGGKNTEAFF
TGTGCCTGGAGTGGAGGGGGCAAGAACACTGAAGCTTTCTTT
>NA|TRBV5-5|TRBD1|TRBJ1-6
CASSLASTGVGSPLHF
TGTGCCAGCAGCTTGGCCTCGACAGGGGTCGGATCACCCCTCCACTTT
>once|TRBV5-4|NA|TRBJ1-1
CASSSLQGSTEAFF
TGTGCCAGCAGCTCCCTACAGGGCAGCACTGAAGCTTTCTTT
>NA|TRBV25-1|NA|TRBJ1-6
CASSEGGTLNSPLHF
TGTGCCAGCAGTGAAGGGGGGACTTTGAATTCACCCCTCCACTTT
>NA|TRBV5-1|NA|TRBJ2-3
CASSFEGADTQYF
TGCGCCAGCAGCTTTGAGGGGGCAGATACGCAGTATTTT
>NA|TRBV10-1|TRBD1|TRBJ2-2
CASSEAQGAAGELFF
TGCGCCAGCAGTGAGGCACAGGGGGCCGCCGGGGAGCTGTTTTTT
>NA|TRBV9|TRBD1|TRBJ1-6
CASSAEGTGVSPLHF
TGTGCCAGCAGCGCAGAGGGGACAGGGGTTTCACCCCTCCACTTT
>few|TRBV6-5|NA|TRBJ2-3
CASSIAGKTDTQYF
TGTGCCAGCAGTATCGCAGGGAAGACAGATACGCAGTATTTT
>once|TRBV2|NA|TRBJ1-2
CASRRETEESTF
TGTGCCAGCAGGCGGGAGACAGAGGAGAGCACCTTC
>once|TRBV7-3|NA|TRBJ2-2
CASSLSPNSNLNTGELFF
TGTGCCAGCAGCTTAAGCCCGAACTCGAACCTGAACACCGGGGAGCTGTTTTTT
>NA|TRBV20-1|NA|TRBJ2-7
CSARQEESYF
TGCAGTGCACGACAGGAGGAGTCGTACTTC
>NA|TRBV4-2|NA|TRBJ1-3
CASSQDPWQNSGNTIYF
TGTGCCAGCAGCCAAGATCCGTGGCAGAACTCTGGAAACACCATATATTTT
>NA|TRBV7-9|NA|TRBJ2-7
CASSYFQAYEQYF
TGTGCCAGCAGCTATTTCCAGGCCTACGAGCAGTACTTC
>NA|TRBV18|TRBD1|TRBJ2-5
CASSFFWDRSQETQYF
TGTGCCAGCTCCTTTTTCTGGGACAGGAGCCAAGAGACCCAGTACTTC
>once|TRBV4-3|NA|TRBJ2-3
CASSLDRLADTQYF
TGCGCCAGCAGCCTAGACAGGCTTGCAGATACGCAGTATTTT
>NA|TRBV7-6|TRBD1|TRBJ1-4
CASSFRQGAEKLFF
TGTGCCAGCAGCTTTAGACAGGGCGCTGAAAAACTGTTTTTT
>few|TRBV10-3|TRBD1|TRBJ1-5
CAISEPSGGEDQPQHF
TGTGCCATCAGTGAACCCTCAGGGGGTGAGGATCAGCCCCAGCATTTT
>NA|TRBV2|TRBD1|TRBJ1-5
CASRRGQGQPQHF
TGTGCCAGCAGAAGGGGGCAGGGTCAGCCCCAGCATTTT
>NA|TRBV7-9|NA|TRBJ1-2
CASSPNRQRNGYTF
TGTGCCAGCAGCCCTAATCGACAGCGAAATGGCTACACCTTC
>few|TRBV6-5|TRBD1|TRBJ2-4
CASSYRRGKNIQYF
TGTGCCAGCAGTTACCGCAGGGGGAAAAACATTCAGTACTTC
>NA|TRBV29-1|NA|TRBJ1-1
CSVTSEASEAFF
TGCAGCGTTACATCCGAGGCGTCTGAAGCTTTCTTT
>once|TRBV5-1|NA|TRBJ2-6
CASSFREGGTGANVLTF
TGCGCCAGCAGCTTTCGGGAAGGGGGAACTGGGGCCAACGTCCTGACTTTC
>NA|TRBV7-3|NA|TRBJ1-1
CASSPTGLSQNTEAFF
TGTGCCAGCAGCCCTACCGGACTGTCCCAGAACACTGAAGCTTTCTTT
>NA|TRBV18|NA|TRBJ1-5
CASSPDLGTQHF
TGTGCCAGCTCACCAGACCTCGGGACCCAGCATTTT
>few|TRBV4-1|NA|TRBJ1-4
CASSHPAGQNEKLFF
TGCGCCAGCAGCCACCCTGCTGGGCAGAATGAAAAACTGTTTTTT
>NA|TRBV6-5|NA|TRBJ2-5
CASSYSSQETQYF
TGTGCCAGCAGTTACTCGAGCCAAGAGACCCAGTACTTC
>NA|TRBV19|NA|TRBJ2-5
CASSIDSGETQYF
TGTGCCAGTAGTATCGACAGCGGGGAGACCCAGTACTTC
>NA|TRBV6-1|NA|TRBJ2-7
CASSEGLVRTYEQYF
TGTGCCAGCAGTGAAGGGTTAGTAAGAACCTACGAGCAGTACTTC
>NA|TRBV7-2|TRBD1|TRBJ1-5
CASSRQGFNQPQHF
TGTGCCAGCAGCCGACAGGGGTTTAATCAGCCCCAGCATTTT
>NA|TRBV6-1|NA|TRBJ2-3
CASNTGTSFTDTQYF
TGTGCCAGCAATACCGGGACAAGCTTCACAGATACGCAGTATTTT
>once|TRBV5-4|NA|TRBJ2-1
CASSFLCEQFF
TGTGCCAGCAGCTTTCTCTGTGAGCAGTTCTTC
>once|TRBV7-9|NA|TRBJ1-2
CASSADGSNYGYTF
TGTGCCAGCAGCGCGGACGGGAGTAACTATGGCTACACCTTC
>once|TRBV7-8|TRBD2|TRBJ2-1
CASSPGRLAGEQFF
TGTGCCAGCAGCCCCGGCCGTCTAGCGGGGGAGCAGTTCTTC